This is a list of T cell receptor beta chains from one sample in a study of lymphopenia after photon versus proton radiotherapy. The table came from immunoSEQ multiplex PCR; TCRdb's copy has only in-frame clones and leaves some out. Of approximately 53,000 clones detected, more than 90% appear once; the ten largest clones hold about a sixth. The input for sequencing was peripheral blood, taken from a patient treated with photon-based radiotherapy. These receptor sequences come from a woman between 35 and 50 years old with cholangiocarcinoma. Each CDR3 is given with its conserved first and last residue. The D gene is left open where the match is weak. The size of a clone is reported for some rows only, either as once, few or many, or as a class for expanded clones.

>.|.|TRBV5-1|TRBJ1-1
TGCGCCAGCAGCTCCACCCTGAACACTGAAGCTTTCTTT
CASSSTLNTEAFF
>.|.|TRBV5-1|TRBJ2-5
TGCGCCAGCAGCTTGCTTCGAGGGGGGACTGTCCAAGAGACCCAGTACTTC
CASSLLRGGTVQETQYF
>.|.|TRBV6-5|TRBJ2-3
TGTGCCAGCACCCCCGGGACTTTAAGCACAGATACGCAGTATTTT
CASTPGTLSTDTQYF
>.|TRBD1|TRBV5-1|TRBJ1-2
TGCGCCAGCAGCGCGAATCAGGGGGCTGGCGGCTACACCTTC
CASSANQGAGGYTF
>.|.|TRBV5-1|TRBJ2-1
TGCGCCAGCAGCTTGGGTGGGACGCCGTCCTACAATGAGCAGTTCTTC
CASSLGGTPSYNEQFF
>.|.|TRBV6-5|TRBJ1-2
TGTGCCAGCAGTCGGTCTGGACCTGTTCGTGGCTACACCTTC
CASSRSGPVRGYTF
>.|.|TRBV5-1|TRBJ2-2
TGCGCCAGCAGCCTCACGACGAACACCGGGGAGCTGTTTTTT
CASSLTTNTGELFF
>.|.|TRBV6-1|TRBJ1-3
TGTGCCAGCAGTGAAGCTTGGGGGAGAATTGAAAACACCATATATTTT
CASSEAWGRIENTIYF
>.|TRBD2|TRBV28|TRBJ2-7
TGTGCCAGCGGATGGAGCGGGGGGGGCTACGAGCAGTACTTC
CASGWSGGGYEQYF
>.|.|TRBV28|TRBJ2-7
TGTGCCAGTTCGCAGGGATCTTCGGAAGGTCTGTACGAGCAGTACTTC
CASSQGSSEGLYEQYF
>.|TRBD2|TRBV23-1|TRBJ2-7
TGCGCCAGCAGTCAATCTAGGGGAGCGGGAGTTGTTAGGGAGCAGTACTTC
CASSQSRGAGVVREQYF
>.|.|TRBV5-8|TRBJ2-7
TGTGCCAGCAGCTTGTCCAGACGCCGCGAGCAGTACTTC
CASSLSRRREQYF
>once|TRBD1|TRBV11-2|TRBJ1-2
TGTGCCAGCAGCCCTGACAGGGGCTATGGCTACACCTTC
CASSPDRGYGYTF
>once|.|TRBV7-2|TRBJ2-1
TGTGCCAGCAGCTTAACACAGAGGAGCTCCTACAATGAGCAGTTCTTC
CASSLTQRSSYNEQFF
>.|.|TRBV28|TRBJ2-1
TGTGCCAGCAGTTTCCAGGGGTCCTACAATGAGCAGTTCTTC
CASSFQGSYNEQFF
>.|.|TRBV15|TRBJ2-7
TGTGCCACCAGCAGAGCGCCAAGATTCGCACAGAACACCTACGAGCAGTACTTC
CATSRAPRFAQNTYEQYF
>.|.|TRBV6-5|TRBJ2-4
TGTGCCAGCAGTTACTCAACAGGGCGCAAAAACATTCAGTACTTC
CASSYSTGRKNIQYF
>.|.|TRBV28|TRBJ2-4
TGTGCCAGCAGTCTTAAGTATCGGTTAGCCAAAAACATTCAGTACTTC
CASSLKYRLAKNIQYF
>.|.|TRBV30|TRBJ1-2
TGTGCCTGGAGCCCCGAGGGGGGATTTAACTATGGCTACACCTTC
CAWSPEGGFNYGYTF
>.|.|TRBV7-2|TRBJ1-5
TGTGCCAGCAGCTTAGATATGGGCCAGCCCCAGCATTTT
CASSLDMGQPQHF
>.|TRBD1|TRBV6-1|TRBJ1-2
TGTGCCAGCAGAAGAGCCGGGACAGGGAACGGCTACACCTTC
CASRRAGTGNGYTF
>.|.|TRBV14|TRBJ1-2
TGTGCCAGCAGCCCCGGCGGGCCGGGGGGCTACACCTTC
CASSPGGPGGYTF
>.|TRBD1|TRBV6-5|TRBJ1-1
TGTGCCACTACCCGACAGGGGGACGCTGAAGCTTTCTTT
CATTRQGDAEAFF
>.|TRBD1|TRBV5-4|TRBJ1-1
TGTGCCAGCAGCCCGACAGGGGGCTATCTGTCGGAAGCTTTCTTT
CASSPTGGYLSEAFF
>.|.|TRBV4-2|TRBJ1-3
TGTGCCAGCAGAAAAGGGGAGGCATTCTCTGGAAACACCATATATTTT
CASRKGEAFSGNTIYF
>.|.|TRBV19|TRBJ2-7
TGTGCCAGTAGTATCACAGGGATTGGGTACGAGCAGTACTTC
CASSITGIGYEQYF
>.|.|TRBV27|TRBJ1-5
TGTGCCAGCAGCCCCTTAGCGGGGCGGGGTCAGCCCCAGCATTTT
CASSPLAGRGQPQHF
>.|.|TRBV27|TRBJ2-5
TGTGCCAGCAGTTTCAGCATGACAGGCCCGACCCAGTACTTC
CASSFSMTGPTQYF
>.|.|TRBV29-1|TRBJ2-7
TGCAGCGTTGAAGACGGAAGTGGGAGCTCCTACGAGCAGTACTTC
CSVEDGSGSSYEQYF
>.|.|TRBV5-1|TRBJ2-4
TGCGCCAGCAGCTCACGGACAGAGCTAGCCAAAAACATTCAGTACTTC
CASSSRTELAKNIQYF
>once|.|TRBV27|TRBJ2-2
TGTGCCAGCAGTCACGACCCCCAGACGGCCGGGGAGCTGTTTTTT
CASSHDPQTAGELFF